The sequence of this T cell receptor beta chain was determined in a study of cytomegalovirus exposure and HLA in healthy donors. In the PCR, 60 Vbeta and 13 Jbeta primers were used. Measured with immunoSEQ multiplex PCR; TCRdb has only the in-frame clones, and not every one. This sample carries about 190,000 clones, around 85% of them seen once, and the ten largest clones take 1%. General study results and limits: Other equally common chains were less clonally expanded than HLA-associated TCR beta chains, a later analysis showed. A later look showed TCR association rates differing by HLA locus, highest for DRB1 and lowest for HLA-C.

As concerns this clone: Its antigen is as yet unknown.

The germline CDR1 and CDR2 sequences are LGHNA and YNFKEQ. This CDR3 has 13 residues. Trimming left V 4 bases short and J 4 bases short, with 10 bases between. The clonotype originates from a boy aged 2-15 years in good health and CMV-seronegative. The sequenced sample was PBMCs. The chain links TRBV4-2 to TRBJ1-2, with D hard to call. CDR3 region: CASSPRLSYGYTF. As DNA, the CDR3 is TGTGCCAGCAGCCCTCGCCTATCCTATGGCTACACCTTC.